The following is a T cell receptor beta chain sequence with its context. The target antigen is unknown. Primers: 60 Vbeta forward and 13 Jbeta reverse. The protocol was immunoSEQ multiplex PCR, while the TCRdb copy is restricted to in-frame clones and leaves out a portion. In all, the sample yields about 140,000 clones. This sample is part of a study of cytomegalovirus exposure and HLA in healthy donors. Study results and limitations: A later analysis associated some 18,000 TCR beta sequences with HLA alleles at a 0.05 false discovery rate.

The TCR originated in a male donor in good health and CMV-seronegative. What was sequenced was PBMCs.

This CDR3 is CASSTGGNQPQHF. In nucleotides, the CDR3 is TGTGCCAGCAGTACAGGGGGCAATCAGCCCCAGCATTTT. This chain joins TRBV6-6 and TRBJ1-5, with 7 positions matching TRBD1. Per the germline V gene, CDR1 is MNHNY and CDR2 is SVGAGI (reference sequence). CDR3 length equals 13 residues. J lost 2 bases, V lost 5 bases, and 0 bases had no gene match.